Sequencing of this T cell receptor (beta chain) was carried out in a study of blood T cell repertoires in COVID-19. Study context: Specimens from acute and convalescent COVID-19 originated in the United States, Italy and Spain. In each case, the material was cDNA or gDNA derived from T cells, B-cell-depleted T cells, or PBMCs.

Germline lookup yields CDR1 MNHEY and CDR2 SMNVEV (reference sequence). There are 13 residues in the CDR3. With 4 bases removed from V and 3 bases from J, the gap between germline ends came to 9 bases. In the original analysis: Quantification of nucleated cells was approximated via reference gene primer amplification. Assay: immunoSEQ multiplex PCR; the TCRdb copy retains only in-frame clones and omits some. From that table come the V and J calls and clone size; the DNA was used to work out D and trimming. Of over 75,000 clones in the sample, 85% to 95% are singletons; the top ten hold about 2.5%. This clone came up once.

V gene TRBV27 combines with J gene TRBJ1-2; no firm D call. The clonotype originates from a human donor with active COVID-19. The donor label of this sample is uncertain. Sequenced input: peripheral blood. The CDR3 DNA sequence: TGTGCCAGCAGTTCAACAGTAGACTATGGCTACACCTTC. The encoded protein is CASSSTVDYGYTF.